The T cell receptor (beta chain) under discussion was sequenced for a study of T-cell reconstitution after alpha-beta-depleted transplantation in children. Between the trimmed V and J ends, which lost 1 base and 6 bases, there was a span of 9 bases. From germline, CDR1 is DFQATT and CDR2 SNEGSKA (reference sequence). This CDR3 is 12 amino acids long. Molecular barcoding with unique molecular identifiers was used for the TCRbeta library. TCRdb re-analysed the PCR reads in MiXCR, keeping a single row per CDR3 protein. The sample lists around 800,000 distinct CDR3 sequences, approximately 15% seen once, with approximately 5% in the top ten. Study-wide points: In patients about two months after transplant, alpha-beta T cells reportedly arose from several hundred expanded graft clones. After one year, T-cell counts and TCRbeta diversity mostly came from new T cells. There were some patients whose high TCRbeta diversity at day 60 came from surviving recipient T cells and thymic progenitors.

This clonotype showed up just a few times. Its cognate antigen is unknown. The rearrangement joins TRBV20-1 to TRBJ1-1; D gene ambiguous. Sample: PBMCs, mostly from graft donor cells, taken 360 days after TCRalphabeta/CD19-depleted stem cell transplant. The clonotype was recovered from a male patient between 5 and 17 years old who had a stem cell transplant for acute lymphoblastic leukemia, so the T cells may come from the graft donor. CDR3 DNA: TGCAGTGCTAGAGGAGGCAGCTCTGAAGCTTTCTTT. Residues: CSARGGSSEAFF.